The clone carrying this TCR beta chain has a handful of counts. The antigen is undetermined. TCRdb used MiXCR to reprocess the 5' RACE reads, holding one entry per CDR3 protein. The sample lists around 92,000 distinct CDR3 sequences; less than 15% were seen once. Noted time point: sample taken at primary tumor resection. From tumor, nontumor lung or frozen PBMC, whole RNA was taken unsorted for sequencing. These data belong to a study of spatial heterogeneity in lung cancer. Looking at the study overall: Consistently, beta-chain sequences turned up in larger numbers than alpha-chain sequences did. More than nine raw reads, on average, carried each unique TCR and UMI combination. Whole-study findings and limits: Tumor TCRs that were ubiquitous and expanded showed up in blood more at resection than follow-up.

This CDR3 contains 15 residues. CDR1 and CDR2 from the germline V gene are DFQATT and SNEGSKA (reference sequence). V trimming: 0 bases; J trimming: 8 bases; junction bases outside the gene matches: 4. The sequenced sample was PBMCs, obtained at surgery. This chain connects TRBV20-1 to TRBJ1-6; 10 nucleotides line up with TRBD1. This TCR derives from a male donor with early-stage non-small cell lung cancer. The CDR3 protein is CSARDQDRGYSPLHF. DNA of the CDR3: TGCAGTGCTAGAGATCAGGACAGGGGGTATTCACCCCTCCACTTT.